These 28 T cell receptor beta chains originate from one sample sequenced in a study of cytotoxic CD8 clonotypes in ibrutinib-treated CLL. The data were produced by immunoSEQ multiplex PCR, yet TCRdb's version contains in-frame clones alone and is incomplete. This table holds roughly 150,000 clones, more than 70% found once. Sequencing used PBMCs, obtained at disease progression, from a patient treated with ibrutinib. These receptors originate from a human donor with chronic lymphocytic leukemia.

This clone was found once. This chain uses TRBV28 with TRBJ2-7; D uncertain. This CDR3 spans 15 amino acids. Trimming cost V 4 bases and J 0 bases, with 13 bases left between them. Germline loops: CDR1 MDHEN, CDR2 SYDVKM. The CDR3 loop is CASSYHGSSSYEQYF. The CDR3, as DNA: TGTGCCAGCAGTTACCACGGGTCCAGCTCCTACGAGCAGTACTTC. The whole variable domain, filled in from reference TRBV28 and TRBJ2-7, reads DVKVTQSSRYLVKRTGEKVFLECVQDMDHENMFWYRQDPGLGLRLIYFSYDVKMKEKGDIPEGYSVSREKKERFSLILESASTNQTSMYLCASSYHGSSSYEQYFGPGTRLTVT.

The chain employs TRBV5-4 and TRBJ2-5; maybe TRBD1 (6 bases). This CDR3 has 13 amino acids. V was pared by 4 bases and J by 5 bases, with 12 bases between. The germline V gene encodes CDR1 SGHNT and CDR2 YYREEE (reference sequence). CDR3 region: CASSQTGSETQYF. For the CDR3, the DNA is TGTGCCAGCAGCCAAACAGGGTCTGAGACCCAGTACTTC.

The genes are TRBV6-6 and TRBJ2-7, with TRBD1 identical over 11 bases. The CDR3 is made up of 12 amino acids. CDR1 is MNHNY, CDR2 SVGAGI, per germline (reference sequence). V gave up 6 bases and J gave up 5 bases; unmatched junction bases: 0. In DNA form, the CDR3 reads TGTGCCAGCAGGGGACAGGGGGACGAGCAGTACTTC. It yields the protein CASRGQGDEQYF.

V usage is TRBV7-8 and J usage is TRBJ1-5; 9 nucleotides align to TRBD1. The CDR3 is 16 amino acids. Looked up from germline, CDR1 is SGHVS and CDR2 is FQNEAQ. Trimming at V came to 5 bases and at J to 6 bases, leaving 11 bases not matched to a gene. The CDR3 spells CASSGRQGVISQPQHF. The CDR3, as DNA: TGTGCCAGCAGCGGGCGACAGGGGGTTATCAGTCAGCCCCAGCATTTT. The variable domain in full, with the rest retrieved from reference TRBV7-8 and TRBJ1-5, is GAGVSQSPRYKVAKRGQDVALRCDPISGHVSLFWYQQALGQGPEFLTYFQNEAQLDKSGLPSDRFFAERPEGSVSTLKIQRTQQEDSAVYLCASSGRQGVISQPQHFGDGTRLSIL.

About this clone: Other DNA sequences of this sample code for an identical CDR3. This chain joins TRBV18 and TRBJ1-5; 7 nucleotides match TRBD1. The CDR3 has 14 residues. V shed 3 bases and J 3 bases; nucleotides not matched to a gene: 2. CDR1 is KGHSH and CDR2 is LQKENI in the germline V gene. DNA for the CDR3: TGTGCCAGCTCACCGGGGACAGACAATCAGCCCCAGCATTTT. Its translation is CASSPGTDNQPQHF.

The chain has TRBV27 and TRBJ1-5; D uncertain. V lost 6 bases, J lost 3 bases, and 15 bases lay in between. The CDR3 is made up of 15 amino acids. From germline, CDR1 is MNHEY and CDR2 SMNVEV (reference sequence). CDR3 bases: TGTGCCAGCAGGGAGAACACTAATCTCAATCAGCCCCAGCATTTT. Its translation is CASRENTNLNQPQHF.

The rearrangement uses TRBV19 and TRBJ2-1, with 13 bases matching TRBD2. Germline trimming cut 6 bases from V and 6 bases from J; bases unmatched to any gene: 5. CDR1 LNHDA and CDR2 SQIVND come from the germline V gene (reference sequence). The CDR3 is 15 amino acids. CDR3 bases: TGTGCCAGTAGCAGGACTAGCGGGAGTGTCAATGAGCAGTTCTTC. It yields the protein CASSRTSGSVNEQFF. The full variable domain, its missing parts supplied by reference TRBV19 and TRBJ2-1, is DGGITQSPKYLFRKEGQNVTLSCEQNLNHDAMYWYRQDPGQGLRLIYYSQIVNDFQKGDIAEGYSVSREKKESFPLTVTSAQKNPTAFYLCASSRTSGSVNEQFFGPGTRLTVL.

The chain uses TRBV19 and TRBJ1-5, with D perhaps matching TRBD1 (6 bases). V was pared by 7 bases and J by 6 bases, with 22 bases between. The CDR3 extends over 16 amino acids. Germline CDR1 reads LNHDA; CDR2 reads SQIVND (reference sequence). For the CDR3, the DNA is TGTGCCAGTAATGAAATGACAGGCCGGAATTTTCAGCCCCAGCATTTT. It yields the protein CASNEMTGRNFQPQHF.

The chain uses TRBV15 and TRBJ1-2; 7 bases match TRBD1. J lost 3 bases, V lost 0 bases, and 4 bases had no gene match. The CDR3 runs to 15 residues. CDR1 LNHNV and CDR2 YYDKDF come from the germline V gene (reference sequence). The CDR3 bases are TGTGCCACCAGCAGAGAATACAGGGGCGACTATGGCTACACCTTC. Its protein is CATSREYRGDYGYTF.

The chain combines TRBV7-2 with TRBJ2-7; D gene unclear. Trimming took off 1 base at V and 2 bases at J, with 12 bases between the two ends. The CDR3 has 15 amino acids. The germline V gene encodes CDR1 SGHTA and CDR2 FQGNSA. CDR3 coding DNA: TGTGCCAGCAGCTTAGGAAACCCAGCTACCTACGAGCAGTACTTC. Translated: CASSLGNPATYEQYF.

This clone is a singleton in its sample. The rearrangement joins TRBV11-2 to TRBJ2-7, with 10 bases identical to TRBD2. J was trimmed by 3 bases and V by 5 bases; bases with no gene match: 13. Germline assignment: CDR1 SGHAT and CDR2 FQNNGV. CDR3 size: 17 residues. This CDR3 is CASSPTGLAVRFYEQYF. The CDR3 DNA reads as TGTGCCAGCAGCCCGACAGGACTAGCGGTACGATTCTACGAGCAGTACTTC.

The sample holds a few counts of this clone. The chain is built from TRBV27 and TRBJ2-1; 10 bases match TRBD2. The CDR3 extends over 20 amino acids. V dropped 2 bases and J dropped 3; count of bases not matched to a gene: 16. Germline CDR1 is MNHEY and CDR2 is SMNVEV (reference sequence). CDR3 bases: TGTGCCAGCAGTTTACTCGGGGGAGCGGGAGGGAAATGGGGCTACAATGAGCAGTTCTTC. It specifies CASSLLGGAGGKWGYNEQFF.

V usage is TRBV5-1 and J usage is TRBJ2-6; no clear D gene. The germline CDR1 and CDR2 sequences are SGHRS and YFSETQ. V lost 2 bases to trimming and J lost 0 bases, with 3 bases between them. The CDR3 has 14 residues. The chain's CDR3 is CASSFDSGANVLTF. CDR3 nucleotide sequence: TGCGCCAGCAGCTTTGACTCTGGGGCCAACGTCCTGACTTTC.

The J gene is TRBJ1-2, the V gene TRBV11-2, with no clear D. Germline CDR1 reads SGHAT; CDR2 reads FQNNGV. The germline V and J ends were trimmed by 6 bases and 9 bases, with 20 bases remaining between them. The CDR3 has 14 residues. CDR3 DNA: TGTGCCAGCAGGATGCCCCGTCAACCCCATCGCTACACCTTC. This gives the protein CASRMPRQPHRYTF.

The rearrangement joins TRBV5-1 to TRBJ2-1, with 8 bases fitting TRBD1. The germline gives CDR1 SGHRS, CDR2 YFSETQ. The V gene end was trimmed by 4 bases and the J gene end by 5 bases; junction bases not matched to a gene: 8. This CDR3 region has 15 residues. CDR3 in DNA: TGCGCCAGCAGCCACAGGACAGGGAAGAACAATGAGCAGTTCTTC. Its translation: CASSHRTGKNNEQFF.

The chain links TRBV7-3 to TRBJ2-1; the D is unclear. Trimming stripped 2 bases from V and 7 bases from J, with 12 bases between. CDR1 and CDR2 (germline): SGHTA, FQGTGA. CDR3 length: 14 amino acids. CDR3 coding DNA: TGTGCCAGCAGCTTAGATCAGGTAGTGAATGAGCAGTTCTTC. Amino acid sequence: CASSLDQVVNEQFF.

The rearrangement links TRBV27 to TRBJ1-1, with 10 nucleotides matching TRBD1. Germline V lookup: CDR1 MNHEY, CDR2 SMNVEV (reference sequence). This CDR3 comprises 15 residues. V shed 6 bases, J shed 3 bases, and the junction held 7 bases outside the gene matches. CDR3 in amino acids: CASSRGQGVDTEAFF. The CDR3 DNA reads as TGTGCCAGCAGCCGAGGACAGGGGGTGGACACTGAAGCTTTCTTT.

The gene calls are TRBV30 and TRBJ1-3; weak D call: TRBD1 (6 bases). Trimming cost V 4 bases and J 4 bases, with 20 bases left between them. This CDR3 is built from 16 residues. Germline-derived CDR1 and CDR2 are GTSNPN and SVGIG (reference sequence). CDR3 residues: CAWTQGSQRGGNTIYF. The CDR3 coding sequence is TGTGCCTGGACACAGGGCAGTCAAAGGGGGGGAAACACCATATATTTT.

The J gene is TRBJ2-7, the V gene TRBV28, with D maybe TRBD1 (6 bases). The V and J ends lost 5 bases and 5 bases respectively, with 16 bases between them. The CDR3 runs to 14 residues. Germline-derived CDR1 and CDR2 are MDHEN and SYDVKM. CDR3 protein: CASSPDRIIHEQYF. CDR3 in DNA: TGTGCCAGCAGTCCAGACAGGATCATCCACGAGCAGTACTTC.

This clone was detected many times. The CDR3 DNA reads TGTGCCAGCACAAAAGGTCGTTGGGGCGAGCAGTACTTC. This gives the protein CASTKGRWGEQYF. This chain joins TRBV6-5 and TRBJ2-7; D call uncertain. Trimming stripped 7 bases from V and 6 bases from J, with 16 bases between. Germline V gene sequence: CDR1 MNHEY, CDR2 SVGAGI. The CDR3 runs to 13 residues.

This clone was detected only once. The J gene is TRBJ2-1, the V gene TRBV6-1; 7 bases line up with TRBD2. Looked up from germline, CDR1 is MNHNS and CDR2 is SASEGT. The CDR3 has 15 amino acids. V gave up 6 bases and J gave up 6 bases; unmatched junction bases: 11. The CDR3 spells CASSPLGGTLNEQFF. For the CDR3, the DNA is TGTGCCAGCAGCCCTCTGGGAGGGACTCTCAATGAGCAGTTCTTC.

The V call is TRBV4-1, the J call TRBJ2-7; 9 bases align to TRBD2. In germline, CDR1 is MGHRA, CDR2 YSYEKL. The CDR3 spans 15 residues. Trimming removed 4 bases from V and 6 bases from J; junction bases left unmatched: 10. The CDR3 spells CASSRLAGEILEQYF. The DNA of the CDR3 is TGCGCCAGCAGCCGATTAGCGGGAGAGATTCTCGAGCAGTACTTC.

The CDR3 here is CASSQGQATSGNTIYF. CDR3 bases: TGTGCCAGCTCCCAGGGACAGGCTACATCTGGAAACACCATATATTTT. V gene TRBV28 combines with J gene TRBJ1-3; 8 bases fit TRBD1. This CDR3 contains 16 residues. With V trimmed by 8 bases and J by 1 base, 10 bases remained unmatched. Germline CDR1 MDHEN, CDR2 SYDVKM.

This chain connects TRBV7-3 to TRBJ2-6; tentatively, D is TRBD1 (6 bases). V was clipped by 5 bases and J by 3 bases, with 14 bases between them. This CDR3 has 16 amino acids. In germline, CDR1 is SGHTA, CDR2 FQGTGA. The CDR3 loop reads CASSPQGSVGANVLTF. The CDR3 nucleotides are TGTGCCAGCAGCCCCCAGGGGTCGGTTGGGGCCAACGTCCTGACTTTC.

The chain employs TRBV19 and TRBJ2-5; D unresolved. The CDR3 is made up of 11 amino acids. CDR1 and CDR2 (germline): LNHDA, SQIVND (reference sequence). The V and J ends lost 7 bases and 5 bases respectively, with 8 bases between them. For the CDR3, the DNA is TGTGCCAGTATGGTGGGGGAGACCCAGTACTTC. It is translated as CASMVGETQYF.

The rearrangement links TRBV11-1 to TRBJ1-2; D ambiguous. The length of the CDR3 is 14 residues. V was cut by 4 bases and J by 3 bases, with 12 bases left in between. Germline V gene sequence: CDR1 SGHAT, CDR2 FQDESV (reference sequence). The CDR3, as DNA: TGTGCCAGCAGCTCTGGACCCGAATACTATGGCTACACCTTC. Its translation: CASSSGPEYYGYTF.

This chain connects TRBV6-5 to TRBJ1-2; possibly TRBD1 for D (6 bases). The germline V gene encodes CDR1 MNHEY and CDR2 SVGAGI. The CDR3 covers 14 residues. Trimming pared 9 bases from V and 7 bases from J, leaving 21 bases between. The CDR3 loop is CASSSSGGGVGYTF. The DNA of the CDR3 is TGTGCCAGTAGTAGCTCGGGAGGGGGAGTTGGCTACACCTTC.

The chain is built from TRBV28 and TRBJ1-3; no clear D gene. This CDR3 has 14 residues. The ends were cut back, 2 bases at V and 4 bases at J, with 9 bases in the middle. Germline loops: CDR1 MDHEN, CDR2 SYDVKM. As DNA, the CDR3 is TGTGCCAGCAGTTTACTGGCTCCGGGAAACACCATATATTTT. Its protein is CASSLLAPGNTIYF.